The rows below give T cell receptor beta chains drawn from one sample of a study of T cell responses to AZD1222 COVID-19 vaccine. Some clones are missing from TCRdb's copy, which holds only in-frame ones; the method was immunoSEQ multiplex PCR. The repertoire holds about 140,000 clones, with 80% to 95% as singletons. The source material was peripheral blood, sampled 28 days after the second AZD1222 dose. All receptors come from an adult who received the AZD1222 COVID-19 vaccine. Each CDR3 is given with its conserved first and last residue. Each record gives: D gene, J gene, V gene, clone size, CDR3 protein, CDR3 DNA. The D gene is left open where the match is weak. Size is omitted from some rows. Given values are once, few, many or a class for expanded clones.

NA,TRBJ2-7,TRBV6-6,NA,CASSPPFRQGPPYEQYF,TGTGCCAGCAGTCCTCCCTTCCGGCAGGGTCCCCCCTACGAGCAGTACTTC
NA,TRBJ2-3,TRBV4-1,NA,CASSQVYGPSSTDTQYF,TGCGCCAGCAGCCAAGTATACGGGCCTTCTAGCACAGATACGCAGTATTTT
TRBD1,TRBJ1-2,TRBV28,NA,CASSPQGARGYTF,TGTGCCAGCAGTCCACAGGGGGCGCGGGGCTACACCTTC
TRBD1,TRBJ2-3,TRBV18,NA,CASSPGTGRAADTQYF,TGTGCCAGCTCACCAGGGACAGGCCGCGCGGCAGATACGCAGTATTTT
NA,TRBJ2-3,TRBV3-1/TRBV3-2,NA,CASSKDWISTDTQYF,TGTGCCAGCAGTAAGGACTGGATTAGCACAGATACGCAGTATTTT
NA,TRBJ1-2,TRBV5-1,few,CASSLDSYGYTF,TGCGCCAGCAGCTTGGATTCCTATGGCTACACCTTC
NA,TRBJ2-1,TRBV7-6,NA,CASSLGQYNEQFF,TGTGCCAGCAGCTTAGGCCAGTACAATGAGCAGTTCTTC
TRBD2,TRBJ2-1,TRBV19,NA,CASSVRGLAGVDEQFF,TGTGCCAGTAGTGTCCGCGGACTAGCGGGAGTGGATGAGCAGTTCTTC
NA,TRBJ1-6,TRBV5-8,NA,CASSLDRNSPLHF,TGTGCCAGCAGCTTGGATCGGAATTCACCCCTCCACTTT
NA,TRBJ1-2,TRBV28,NA,CASLDGANYGYTF,TGTGCCAGTCTCGATGGAGCTAACTATGGCTACACCTTC
NA,TRBJ2-1,TRBV3-1/TRBV3-2,NA,CASSPRREFANNEQFF,TGTGCCAGCAGCCCAAGAAGGGAGTTCGCTAACAATGAGCAGTTCTTC
NA,TRBJ1-5,TRBV6-5,once,CASSGPKNQPQHF,TGTGCCAGCTCAGGGCCCAAAAATCAGCCCCAGCATTTT
NA,TRBJ1-1,TRBV19,NA,CASSWGNRLNTEAFF,TGTGCCAGTAGCTGGGGGAACAGACTGAACACTGAAGCTTTCTTT
NA,TRBJ1-4,TRBV28,NA,CASRGTQNEKLFF,TGTGCCAGCAGGGGCACGCAGAATGAAAAACTGTTTTTT
TRBD1,TRBJ1-2,TRBV5-1,NA,CASSLAGTGVNYGYTF,TGCGCCAGCAGCTTGGCCGGGACAGGAGTCAACTATGGCTACACCTTC
NA,TRBJ1-4,TRBV7-9,few,CASSTTQQRKLFF,TGTGCCAGCAGCACCACCCAACAGAGAAAACTGTTTTTT
TRBD2,TRBJ2-2,TRBV27,NA,CASSSTLAGFGGELFF,TGTGCCAGCAGTTCCACTCTAGCGGGGTTCGGCGGGGAGCTGTTTTTT
TRBD1,TRBJ1-1,TRBV3-1/TRBV3-2,NA,CASSQDEILRQGSTDTEAFF,TGTGCCAGCAGCCAAGACGAGATACTAAGACAGGGCTCGACGGACACTGAAGCTTTCTTT
TRBD2,TRBJ2-1,TRBV11-1,NA,CASSFAGTSGTGEQFF,TGTGCCAGCAGCTTCGCGGGGACTAGCGGGACAGGTGAGCAGTTCTTC
TRBD1,TRBJ2-2,TRBV11-3,NA,CASSDRVTGELFF,TGTGCCAGCAGCGACAGGGTCACCGGGGAGCTGTTTTTT
NA,TRBJ1-2,TRBV19,NA,CASSSGAAAYGYTF,TGTGCCAGTAGTAGTGGAGCAGCAGCTTATGGCTACACCTTC
NA,TRBJ2-1,TRBV6-5,NA,CASRPAHNEQFF,TGTGCCAGCAGGCCAGCCCATAATGAGCAGTTCTTC
TRBD1,TRBJ1-1,TRBV12-5,NA,CASGFGQGNTEAFF,TGTGCTAGTGGTTTTGGACAGGGGAACACTGAAGCTTTCTTT
TRBD1,TRBJ2-3,TRBV5-4,NA,CASSIPGQGLAQYF,TGTGCCAGCAGCATCCCGGGACAGGGGTTAGCGCAGTATTTT
TRBD2,TRBJ2-1,TRBV7-9,NA,CASSAKTSGGSSYNEQFF,TGTGCCAGCAGCGCGAAGACTAGCGGGGGAAGCTCCTACAATGAGCAGTTCTTC
NA,TRBJ2-3,TRBV11-2,once,CASSLEGTDTQYF,TGTGCCAGCAGCTTAGAGGGCACAGATACGCAGTATTTT
TRBD2,TRBJ2-2,TRBV28,NA,CASTLLRSGRSRGELFF,TGTGCCAGCACCCTGCTCCGTAGCGGGAGATCTCGCGGGGAGCTGTTTTTT
NA,TRBJ1-1,TRBV18,NA,CASSPLQGETEAFF,TGTGCCAGCTCACCTCTACAGGGAGAAACTGAAGCTTTCTTT
NA,TRBJ2-1,TRBV9,NA,CASSVGLGGYNEQFF,TGTGCCAGCAGCGTAGGCCTTGGGGGGTACAATGAGCAGTTCTTC
TRBD2,TRBJ2-7,TRBV7-2,NA,CASSLAGTSTYEQYF,TGTGCCAGCAGCCTCGCCGGGACTAGTACCTACGAGCAGTACTTC
NA,TRBJ1-4,TRBV5-4,few,CASSFRGRNEKLFF,TGTGCCAGCAGCTTCAGGGGCCGAAATGAAAAACTGTTTTTT
NA,TRBJ1-4,TRBV5-1,once,CASKVGSTNEKLFF,TGCGCCAGCAAGGTTGGGAGTACTAATGAAAAACTGTTTTTT